Following are 24 T cell receptor beta chains from one sample sequenced in a study of T-cell memory formation after mild COVID-19. Each CDR3 protein is one row after TCRdb ran MiXCR on the 5' RACE reads. The repertoire consists of 500,000 to 600,000 distinct CDR3 sequences, with more than 15% occurring once and the leading ten covering more than 10%. The sequencing sample was made of PBMCs or a T cell subset sorted from them (not recorded which). These receptors came from an adult woman who had mild COVID-19 (a few samples of this study predate the infection). Cell type and time point are not known.

V is TRBV25-1 and J is TRBJ1-1, with D maybe TRBD1 (6 bases). Trimming took off 2 bases at V and 1 base at J, with 35 bases between the two ends. CDR1 and CDR2 (germline): MGHDK, SYGVNS. The CDR3 spans 23 residues. The CDR3, as DNA: TGTGCCAGCAGTGAACTTTTGGCCCCTCTTGCCCGGAGACCATTGGGACAGAACACTGAAGCTTTCTTT. This translates into CASSELLAPLARRPLGQNTEAFF.

V gene TRBV12-3 or TRBV12-4 combines with J gene TRBJ1-1; D might be TRBD1 (6 bases). Trimming pared 4 bases from V and 9 bases from J, leaving 12 bases between. This CDR3 region has 12 residues. In nucleotides, the CDR3 is TGTGCCAGCAGTTCTCAGAGGGGGAAAGCTTTCTTT. This translates into CASSSQRGKAFF.

This clonotype appeared a few times. CDR3 sequence reads: CASSTILGTDTQYF. DNA of the CDR3: TGTGCCAGTAGTACCATCCTCGGCACAGATACGCAGTATTTT. J is TRBJ2-3 and V is TRBV19; D unclear. Trimming stripped 4 bases from V and 1 base from J, with 9 bases between. This CDR3 contains 14 residues. CDR1 and CDR2 from the germline V gene are LNHDA and SQIVND (reference sequence).

This clonotype has more than one count but fewer than ten. This chain joins TRBV7-6 and TRBJ1-1; 8 nucleotides match TRBD1. Trimming removed 5 bases from V and 2 bases from J; junction bases left unmatched: 4. Germline CDR1 and CDR2: SGHVS and FNYEAQ. The CDR3 sequence is 14 residues long. CDR3 amino acids: CASSTTGGNTEAFF. In nucleotides, the CDR3 is TGTGCCAGCAGCACTACAGGGGGAAACACTGAAGCTTTCTTT.

The chain recombines TRBV7-3 with TRBJ2-1; 10 bases line up with TRBD2. The CDR3 loop spans 15 amino acids. Germline loops: CDR1 SGHTA, CDR2 FQGTGA. V shed 4 bases, J shed 9 bases, and the junction held 9 bases outside the gene matches. CDR3 sequence (DNA): TGTGCCAGCAGCTCTCTAGCGGGGGTGGGAGGTGAGCAGTTCTTC. Translating it yields CASSSLAGVGGEQFF. Together with reference TRBV7-3 and TRBJ2-1, the CDR3 gives the full variable domain: GAGVSQTPSNKVTEKGKYVELRCDPISGHTALYWYRQSLGQGPEFLIYFQGTGAADDSGLPNDRFFAVRPEGSVSTLKIQRTERGDSAVYLCASSSLAGVGGEQFFGPGTRLTVL.

This clonotype was counted a few times. The V call is TRBV10-3, the J call TRBJ2-7; 11 positions match TRBD1. V gave up 5 bases and J gave up 4 bases; unmatched junction bases: 7. The CDR3 totals 15 residues. Germline V CDR1 and CDR2: ENHRY, SYGVKD. The CDR3 protein is CAISTGQGARYEQYF. The CDR3 bases are TGTGCCATCAGTACAGGACAGGGGGCGCGGTACGAGCAGTACTTC.

The table lists this clonotype with a few counts. This chain joins TRBV20-1 and TRBJ2-3; unclear D gene. The CDR3 totals 12 residues. Germline V gene data show CDR1 as DFQATT and CDR2 as SNEGSKA (reference sequence). The V end lost 0 bases, the J end lost 8 bases, and 9 bases lay between the germline ends. CDR3 sequence reads: CSARDPGGTQYF. CDR3 DNA sequence: TGCAGTGCTAGAGATCCTGGTGGTACGCAGTATTTT.

This clonotype turned up a few times. The chain combines TRBV27 with TRBJ2-1, with D unresolved. Germline loops: CDR1 MNHEY, CDR2 SMNVEV (reference sequence). CDR3 length: 13 residues. V was trimmed by 4 bases and J by 6 bases, leaving 10 bases between them. The CDR3 DNA follows: TGTGCCAGCAGTTCCCCCTCGCCCAATGAGCAGTTCTTC. This sequence encodes CASSSPSPNEQFF.

The chain employs TRBV7-9 and TRBJ2-3, with 7 bases matching TRBD1. The V segment lost 2 bases and the J segment 4 bases; nucleotides outside the gene matches: 9. Germline lookup yields CDR1 SEHNR and CDR2 FQNEAQ (reference sequence). The CDR3 is 16 residues long. CDR3 nucleotides: TGTGCCAGCAGCTTACCCCCGGGACAGAAATCAGATACGCAGTATTTT. Amino acid sequence: CASSLPPGQKSDTQYF.

This clonotype has more than one count but fewer than ten. The CDR3 DNA is TGTGCCAGCAGCTCGACGTCCCGGGACAGGGCGGCTTTCTTT. Translated: CASSSTSRDRAAFF. This chain links TRBV6-5 with TRBJ1-1; TRBD1 matches 9 bases. The CDR3 consists of 14 residues. Germline values: CDR1 MNHEY, CDR2 SVGAGI. The trim removed 6 bases at V and 11 bases at J, leaving 13 bases unmatched.

The chain is built from TRBV6-2 or TRBV6-3 and TRBJ1-4, with TRBD1 identical over 10 bases. This CDR3 is 12 amino acids long. Germline V gene lookup returns CDR1 MNHEY and CDR2 SVGEGT. V was clipped by 11 bases and J by 9 bases; unmatched bases: 6. CDR3 loop: CAAGQGHQKLFF. The CDR3 bases are TGTGCCGCGGGACAGGGGCATCAAAAACTGTTTTTT.

The CDR3 protein is CASSLPYVGSRGQETQYF. CDR3 nucleotides: TGTGCCAGCAGCTTGCCCTACGTGGGCAGCAGGGGCCAAGAGACCCAGTACTTC. V is TRBV7-9 and J is TRBJ2-5; maybe TRBD1 (6 bases). The CDR3 extends over 18 amino acids. V was clipped by 3 bases and J by 1 base, with 21 bases between them. Germline loops: CDR1 SEHNR, CDR2 FQNEAQ (reference sequence).

This clonotype was found once. The junction departs from the called germline gene at one end, perhaps through a read error. The rearrangement links TRBV5-6 to TRBJ1-5; tentative D call: TRBD1 (5 bases). The germline V gene has CDR1 SGHDT and CDR2 YYEEEE. The CDR3 covers 12 residues. The CDR3 spells CASSKQDQHQHF. The CDR3 DNA reads TGTGCCAGCAGCAAACAGGATCAGCACCAGCATTTT. The variable domain in full, with the rest retrieved from reference TRBV5-6 and TRBJ1-5, is DAGVTQSPTHLIKTRGQQVTLRCSPKSGHDTVSWYQQALGQGPQFIFQYYEEEERQRGNFPDRFSGHQFPNYSSELNVNALLLGDSALYLCASSKQDQHQHFGDGTRLSIL.

Comment on this clonotype: This may be a read error: a much more frequent sequence differs by one nucleotide. This chain links TRBV3-1 with TRBJ2-3, with D uncertain. This CDR3 has 12 amino acids. Per germline, CDR1 LGHDT and CDR2 YNNKEL (reference sequence). V was pared by 2 bases and J by 2 bases, with 2 bases between. CDR3 bases: TGTGCCAGCAGCCAACACACAGATACGCAGTATTTT. This gives the protein CASSQHTDTQYF.

This clonotype has just a few counts. The chain links TRBV7-9 to TRBJ2-5; D is possibly TRBD1 (6 bases). V was cut by 4 bases and J by 4 bases, with 16 bases left in between. Germline V gene sequence: CDR1 SEHNR, CDR2 FQNEAQ (reference sequence). There are 15 residues in the CDR3. The CDR3, as DNA: TGTGCCAGCAGCTGGGGCAGGGGAGATGTAGAGACCCAGTACTTC. Translation: CASSWGRGDVETQYF.

The chain joins TRBV12-3 or TRBV12-4 to TRBJ2-7; D is uncertain. Trimming cost V 1 base and J 0 bases, with 10 bases left between them. The CDR3 runs to 15 residues. CDR3 amino acids: CASSLEVHGSYEQYF. CDR3 bases: TGTGCCAGCAGTTTAGAGGTTCATGGCTCCTACGAGCAGTACTTC.

The genes are TRBV29-1 and TRBJ2-4; TRBD1 aligns across 8 bases. V was clipped by 6 bases and J by 10 bases; unmatched bases: 11. The CDR3 has 13 amino acids. Germline values: CDR1 SQVTM, CDR2 ANQGSEA. The CDR3 is CSVRTGRVGIQYF. In DNA form, the CDR3 reads TGCAGCGTAAGGACAGGGCGCGTGGGGATTCAGTACTTC.

The chain recombines TRBV12-3 or TRBV12-4 with TRBJ1-1; D call uncertain. The V and J ends lost 6 bases and 4 bases respectively, with 15 bases between them. The length of the CDR3 is 14 residues. The CDR3 DNA reads TGTGCCAGCAGCAAAGGACTGTCCGGCACTGAAGCTTTCTTT. Residues: CASSKGLSGTEAFF.

This sequence joins TRBV20-1 and TRBJ2-7; 7 bases line up with TRBD1. The ends lost 5 bases at V and 0 bases at J; junction bases unmatched: 7. The germline gives CDR1 DFQATT, CDR2 SNEGSKA (reference sequence). The length of the CDR3 is 14 residues. Written as DNA, the CDR3 is TGCAGTGCTGCTTCGGGACAGACCTCCTACGAGCAGTACTTC. This codes for CSAASGQTSYEQYF.

The rearrangement joins TRBV24-1 to TRBJ1-1; possible D gene TRBD1, 5 bases. V was clipped by 7 bases and J by 6 bases, with 11 bases between them. The length of the CDR3 is 12 residues. Germline CDR1 is KGHDR and CDR2 is SFDVKD. CDR3 amino acids: CATRSEGPEAFF. CDR3 sequence (DNA): TGTGCCACCAGATCAGAGGGGCCTGAAGCTTTCTTT.

The chain carries TRBV20-1 and TRBJ2-1; the D is unclear. Per the germline V gene, CDR1 is DFQATT and CDR2 is SNEGSKA (reference sequence). This CDR3 has 15 residues. Trimming shortened V by 1 base and J by 9 bases, and 19 bases separated the two germline ends. CDR3 protein: CSARAMRTASVEQFF. CDR3 nucleotide sequence: TGCAGTGCTAGAGCCATGAGGACCGCCAGTGTTGAGCAGTTCTTC.

This clonotype was counted at least ten times. The chain uses TRBV12-3 or TRBV12-4 and TRBJ2-1; D is unresolved. This CDR3 spans 11 amino acids. Trimming took 5 bases from V and 8 from J, leaving 7 bases between them. CDR3 sequence: CASSRADEQFF. Written as DNA, the CDR3 is TGTGCCAGCAGTCGGGCAGATGAGCAGTTCTTC.

This chain uses TRBV9 with TRBJ2-3; 9 bases are a match to TRBD2. After removal of 4 bases from V and 5 bases from J, the junction contained 11 bases not matched to a gene. This CDR3 is built from 16 residues. Germline CDR1 SGDLS, CDR2 YYNGEE. CDR3 DNA: TGTGCCAGCAGCTCACAACCGGGACTAGCAGGAGATACGCAGTATTTT. Translating it yields CASSSQPGLAGDTQYF.

This chain connects TRBV12-3 or TRBV12-4 to TRBJ1-5; 10 bases are a match to TRBD1. The V segment lost 4 bases and the J segment 6 bases; nucleotides outside the gene matches: 3. The CDR3 is 14 residues long. In DNA form, the CDR3 reads TGTGCCAGCAGTTCCGGACAGGGGGGTCAGCCCCAGCATTTT. This encodes CASSSGQGGQPQHF.